The rows below give T cell receptor beta chains drawn from one sample of a study of blood T cell repertoires in COVID-19. Clones were sequenced by immunoSEQ multiplex PCR, and TCRdb holds only the in-frame ones, with some missing. Altogether fewer than 150,000 clones are present, about nine tenths being singletons, with the ten largest covering 7.7%. The sample consisted of peripheral blood. The receptors were gathered from a human donor in a cohort sampled during active COVID-19. CDR3s include the opening cysteine and the closing phenylalanine or tryptophan. D genes are given only for firm matches. Only some rows state a clone size, as once, few, many or a class for expanded clones.

CDR3 DNA | CDR3 protein | J gene | D gene | V gene | clone size
TGTGCCAGCGACAGGGGCCCTCAGGGGCAGCCCCAGCATTTT | CASDRGPQGQPQHF | TRBJ1-5 | TRBD1 | TRBV19 | .
TGTGCCAGCAAACCCCCGGGCGGGGAGCAGTACTTC | CASKPPGGEQYF | TRBJ2-7 | . | TRBV12-1 | .
TGTGCCAGCAGTGTTAGGACAGGGCCCTCCTACGAGCAGTACTTC | CASSVRTGPSYEQYF | TRBJ2-7 | TRBD1 | TRBV2 | .
TGCGCCAGCAGTCAGGGGTACCAAGAGACCCAGTACTTC | CASSQGYQETQYF | TRBJ2-5 | . | TRBV10-1 | .
TGTGCCAGCACGACAGGGAACTACGAGCAGTACTTC | CASTTGNYEQYF | TRBJ2-7 | TRBD1 | TRBV28 | .
TGTGCCAGCTCACAAGACGTCCAGCGCGAAAAACTGTTTTTT | CASSQDVQREKLFF | TRBJ1-4 | . | TRBV18 | .
TGTGCCAGCGACTATAGAGGGGGTGGTGGCTACACCTTC | CASDYRGGGGYTF | TRBJ1-2 | . | TRBV12-3/TRBV12-4 | .
TGTGCCAGCAGCCTAGACAGATCGGGGAGGGCCAAAAATGAGCAGTTCTTC | CASSLDRSGRAKNEQFF | TRBJ2-1 | TRBD2 | TRBV7-9 | .
TGTGCCAGCAGCCAAGATTTCGCGGGGGGGCTTCCCGGGGAGCTGTTTTTT | CASSQDFAGGLPGELFF | TRBJ2-2 | TRBD2 | TRBV3-1/TRBV3-2 | .
TGTGCCAGCAGGACCGGGACAGGGGATAATTCACCCCTCCACTTT | CASRTGTGDNSPLHF | TRBJ1-6 | TRBD1 | TRBV6-4 | .
TGTGCCAGCAGCTTAGGATCGCAGGTAACTTACTACGAGCAGTACTTC | CASSLGSQVTYYEQYF | TRBJ2-7 | . | TRBV11-3 | .
TGTGCCAGCAGCCAGCGGGACAGGGCGGCTGGAAACACCATATATTTT | CASSQRDRAAGNTIYF | TRBJ1-3 | TRBD1 | TRBV5-4 | .
TGTGCCATCAGTGGAAAACTAGCGGGAGTGGGCACCGGGGAGCTGTTTTTT | CAISGKLAGVGTGELFF | TRBJ2-2 | TRBD2 | TRBV10-3 | .
TGTGCCAGCAGTTTCAGGACAGAAGGCTACACCTTC | CASSFRTEGYTF | TRBJ1-2 | . | TRBV12-3/TRBV12-4 | medium-sized
TGTGCCAGTAGTATTTCCCCAGGTAGCAATCAGCCCCAGCATTTT | CASSISPGSNQPQHF | TRBJ1-5 | . | TRBV19 | few
TGTGCCAGCAGCCATACCGGGAGTTTGGGTGGCTACACCTTC | CASSHTGSLGGYTF | TRBJ1-2 | . | TRBV16 | few
TGTGCCAGCAGCGTAGAAAGCAAGAATTCACCCCTCCACTTT | CASSVESKNSPLHF | TRBJ1-6 | . | TRBV9 | few
TGTGCCTACTCCCTCCACAGGGAACAGCCCCAGCATTTT | CAYSLHREQPQHF | TRBJ1-5 | . | TRBV30 | .
TGTGCCAGCAGCCAACAAATTAGCGGGATCGGGGAGCTGTTTTTT | CASSQQISGIGELFF | TRBJ2-2 | TRBD2 | TRBV14 | many
TGTGCCAGCAGTGACCTGGGACAGCGCGACAATGAGCAGTTCTTC | CASSDLGQRDNEQFF | TRBJ2-1 | TRBD1 | TRBV25-1 | .
TGCGCCAGCAGCTTGGAGGCGGGAGAGCTCGAGCAGTACTTC | CASSLEAGELEQYF | TRBJ2-7 | TRBD2 | TRBV5-1 | .
TGTGCCAGCAGTCTCTCGGTTTTACCCTATGGCTACACCTTC | CASSLSVLPYGYTF | TRBJ1-2 | . | TRBV28 | .
TGCGCCAGCAGCTTGGCGGGACAGAGGGAAGACTATGGCTACACCTTC | CASSLAGQREDYGYTF | TRBJ1-2 | TRBD1 | TRBV5-1 | once
TGTGCCAGCAGCCAAGGCTTGGGGACAACGGGCACTGAAGCTTTCTTT | CASSQGLGTTGTEAFF | TRBJ1-1 | . | TRBV4-2 | .
TGTGCCAGCAGTGAAGTCGTCGGGAGCTCCTATAATTCACCCCTCCACTTT | CASSEVVGSSYNSPLHF | TRBJ1-6 | . | TRBV2 | .
TGCAGCGCCGGACAGGGGGCGATGGAAGCTTTCTTT | CSAGQGAMEAFF | TRBJ1-1 | TRBD1 | TRBV29-1 | .
TGTGCCAGCAGCCTTTGGGAGGAGGGCTACACCTTC | CASSLWEEGYTF | TRBJ1-2 | . | TRBV7-9 | few
TGTGCCAGCAGCTCAGGGACTAGCGGAGAGACCCAGTACTTC | CASSSGTSGETQYF | TRBJ2-5 | TRBD2 | TRBV7-9 | .
TGTGCCAGCAGCTTAGGGGGCAGCCACACAGATACGCAGTATTTT | CASSLGGSHTDTQYF | TRBJ2-3 | . | TRBV7-9 | .
TGTGCCAGTAGTATTGGGCAGATTTACAATGAGCAGTTCTTC | CASSIGQIYNEQFF | TRBJ2-1 | . | TRBV19 | .
TGTGCCAGCAGTTTATCGAGCGGGGGAAGCACAGATACGCAGTATTTT | CASSLSSGGSTDTQYF | TRBJ2-3 | TRBD2 | TRBV27 | .
TGCAGCGTTCGGGACTTAAACTCTGGGGCCAACGTCCTGACTTTC | CSVRDLNSGANVLTF | TRBJ2-6 | . | TRBV29-1 | .
TGTGCCAGCAGCTTATTCAGGGTAGATAGGGATGAGCAGTTCTTC | CASSLFRVDRDEQFF | TRBJ2-1 | . | TRBV7-3 | .
TGTGCCAGCTCAACAAATTCCGGGACAGCGACCTACGAGCAGTACTTC | CASSTNSGTATYEQYF | TRBJ2-7 | TRBD1 | TRBV18 | .
TGTGCCAGCAGCTCGATGCGGACTAGCGGGAGTACCAATGAGCAGTTCTTC | CASSSMRTSGSTNEQFF | TRBJ2-1 | TRBD2 | TRBV5-8 | .
TGCGCCAGCAGTGACGCGGGGGGAGTCCAAGAGACCCAGTACTTC | CASSDAGGVQETQYF | TRBJ2-5 | TRBD2 | TRBV10-2 | .
TGTGCCAGCAGCCCTTATTCCGGACAGGGGGATAACTCCTACGAGCAGTACTTC | CASSPYSGQGDNSYEQYF | TRBJ2-7 | TRBD1 | TRBV7-9 | .
TGTGCCAGCAGTTACGAGGCCGGCGGCTACACCTTC | CASSYEAGGYTF | TRBJ1-2 | . | TRBV6-2/TRBV6-3 | .
TGCGCCAGCAGCTTGTATGTAGGGACTAATCAGCCCCAGCATTTT | CASSLYVGTNQPQHF | TRBJ1-5 | . | TRBV5-1 | once
TGTGCCAGCAGCAAAACGGGACTAGCGGGAAGGGAGACCCAGTACTTC | CASSKTGLAGRETQYF | TRBJ2-5 | . | TRBV21-1 | .
TGCGCCAGCAGCGCAAAAGGAGTCCGGGAGACAGATACGCAGTATTTT | CASSAKGVRETDTQYF | TRBJ2-3 | . | TRBV5-1 | .
TGTGCCAGCAGCTGGCGCGGGGGGCGGGCCGGGGAGCTGTTTTTT | CASSWRGGRAGELFF | TRBJ2-2 | TRBD2 | TRBV5-6 | once
TGTGCCAGCAGCTTAGATCACAAGCGGGGGGGATTTGGGGAGTTCTTC | CASSLDHKRGGFGEFF | TRBJ2-1 | TRBD2 | TRBV11-2 | .
TGTGCCAGCAGCAGAGAGACCTCAGTGGAGAATTCACCCCTCCACTTT | CASSRETSVENSPLHF | TRBJ1-6 | . | TRBV9 | .
TGCGCCAGCAGCCAAGGAAGGGGTGGGACAGATACGCAGTATTTT | CASSQGRGGTDTQYF | TRBJ2-3 | . | TRBV4-1 | .
TGTGCCAGCAGCTTGGGAGACAGGTTCGGCGGGGAGCTGTTTTTT | CASSLGDRFGGELFF | TRBJ2-2 | . | TRBV7-9 | .
TGTGCCAGCAGCCTTGGGACTAGCGGGAGGGCCCACTACAATGAGCAGTTCTTC | CASSLGTSGRAHYNEQFF | TRBJ2-1 | TRBD2 | TRBV11-2 | few
TGTGCCAGCAGCCAATCGGCTAGCGGGAGCGCAGATACGCAGTATTTT | CASSQSASGSADTQYF | TRBJ2-3 | TRBD2 | TRBV3-1/TRBV3-2 | .
TGTGCCTGGGCCCCCGGGGGGCTTGGGTCCTATAATTCACCCCTCCACTTT | CAWAPGGLGSYNSPLHF | TRBJ1-6 | . | TRBV30 | .
TGTGCCAGCAGCCTCGCACAGGGTTCGGAGACCCAGTACTTC | CASSLAQGSETQYF | TRBJ2-5 | . | TRBV6-2/TRBV6-3 | .
TGCAGTGCTAGTCCTATGGGAGTGAGGGAGCTGTTTTTT | CSASPMGVRELFF | TRBJ2-2 | . | TRBV20-1 | .